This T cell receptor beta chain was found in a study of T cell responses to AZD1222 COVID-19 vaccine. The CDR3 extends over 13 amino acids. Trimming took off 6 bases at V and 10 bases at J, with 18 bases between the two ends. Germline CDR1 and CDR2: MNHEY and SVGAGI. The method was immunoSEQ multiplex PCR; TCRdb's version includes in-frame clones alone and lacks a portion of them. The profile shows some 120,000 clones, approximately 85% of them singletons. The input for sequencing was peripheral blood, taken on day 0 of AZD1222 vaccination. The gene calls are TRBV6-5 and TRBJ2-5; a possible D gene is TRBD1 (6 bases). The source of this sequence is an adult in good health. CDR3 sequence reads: CASRGQGIGGQYF. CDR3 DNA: TGTGCCAGCAGAGGCCAGGGGATTGGGGGCCAGTACTTC.